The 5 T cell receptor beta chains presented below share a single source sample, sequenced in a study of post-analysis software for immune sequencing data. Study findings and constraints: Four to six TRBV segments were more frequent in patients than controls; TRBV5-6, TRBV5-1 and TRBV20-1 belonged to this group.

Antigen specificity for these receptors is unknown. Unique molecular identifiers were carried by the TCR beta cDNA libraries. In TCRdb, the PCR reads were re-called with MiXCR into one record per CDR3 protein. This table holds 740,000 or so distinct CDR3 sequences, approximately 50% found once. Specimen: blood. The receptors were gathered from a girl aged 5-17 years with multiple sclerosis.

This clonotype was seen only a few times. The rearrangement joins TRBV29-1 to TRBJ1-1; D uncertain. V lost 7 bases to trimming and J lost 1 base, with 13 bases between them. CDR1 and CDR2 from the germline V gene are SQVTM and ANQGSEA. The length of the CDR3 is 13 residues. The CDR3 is CSAATTANTEAFF. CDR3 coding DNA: TGCAGCGCCGCCACTACGGCGAACACTGAAGCTTTCTTT.

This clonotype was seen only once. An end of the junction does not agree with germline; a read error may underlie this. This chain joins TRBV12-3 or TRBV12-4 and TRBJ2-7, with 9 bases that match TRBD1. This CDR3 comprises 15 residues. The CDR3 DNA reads TGTGCCAGCAGTCCCCGGACAGGGGTCTCCTATGAGCAGTACTTC. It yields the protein CASSPRTGVSYEQYF.

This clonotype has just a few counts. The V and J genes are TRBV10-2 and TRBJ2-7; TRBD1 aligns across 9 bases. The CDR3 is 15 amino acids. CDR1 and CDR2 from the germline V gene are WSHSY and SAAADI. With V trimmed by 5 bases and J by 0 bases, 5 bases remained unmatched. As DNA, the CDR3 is TGCGCCAGCAGTTTAACAGGGGGCCTCTCCTACGAGCAGTACTTC. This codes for CASSLTGGLSYEQYF.

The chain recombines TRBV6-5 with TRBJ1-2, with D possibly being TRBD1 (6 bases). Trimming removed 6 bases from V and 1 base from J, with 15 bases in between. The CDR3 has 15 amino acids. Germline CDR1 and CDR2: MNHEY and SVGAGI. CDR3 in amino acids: CASRPGGRDNYGYTF. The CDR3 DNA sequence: TGTGCCAGCAGACCGGGGGGCCGAGATAACTATGGCTACACCTTC.

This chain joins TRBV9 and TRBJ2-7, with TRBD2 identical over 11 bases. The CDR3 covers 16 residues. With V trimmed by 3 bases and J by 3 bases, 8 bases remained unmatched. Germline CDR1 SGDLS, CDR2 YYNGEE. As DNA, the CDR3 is TGTGCCAGCAGCGGTTCCGGGACTAGCGGAAACTACGAGCAGTACTTC. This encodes CASSGSGTSGNYEQYF.